These T cell receptor beta chains were read from a single sample in a study of naive and memory T cell subsets. TCRdb re-called the UMI-ligation and nested PCR reads with MiXCR, one entry per CDR3 protein. The data show 20,000 to 25,000 distinct CDR3 sequences, around 9% seen once. Sequenced material: central memory CD8+ T cells from blood. These receptors were collected from a human donor in good health. The conserved cysteine and the conserved F or W are not part of the CDR3 here.

j_gene	v_gene	CDR3aa
TRBJ1-6	TRBV27	ASSDRAYNSPLH
TRBJ2-1	TRBV6-5	ASSRIKGAQNYYNEQF
TRBJ1-4	TRBV12-3/TRBV12-4	ASRADRGWGEKLF
TRBJ2-7	TRBV10-1	ASSDSAGNPYDEQY
TRBJ2-3	TRBV28	ASTSSVGPTDTQY
TRBJ2-7	TRBV29-1	SVETARTATSEQY
TRBJ1-5	TRBV6-2/TRBV6-3	ASSPDSPQPQH
TRBJ1-5	TRBV5-6	ASSLLISNQPQH
TRBJ2-1	TRBV7-9	ASSPSRERGSLNEQF
TRBJ2-6	TRBV20-1	SVGSGETGANVLT
TRBJ1-1	TRBV5-5	ASSFPQGLGGTEAF
TRBJ2-2	TRBV7-8	ASSLGAKLAGHTGELF
TRBJ2-6	TRBV30	AWAGTGDSGANVLT
TRBJ2-1	TRBV3-1	ASSQPGTSGRSSYNEQF
TRBJ1-5	TRBV7-2	ASRETENQPQH
TRBJ2-1	TRBV5-1	ASSYIWWADYNEQF
TRBJ2-7	TRBV6-6	ASSYVESSYEQY
TRBJ1-1	TRBV5-4	ASSSDHTEAF
TRBJ2-7	TRBV4-1	ASSHVYNSYEQY
TRBJ2-7	TRBV6-1	ASSEGGGDSSYEQY
TRBJ2-7	TRBV27	ASSLTSGRYEQY
TRBJ2-7	TRBV6-6	ASSLGEVQY
TRBJ1-1	TRBV4-3	ASKNQQGATEAF
TRBJ2-7	TRBV20-1	SARESREASYEQY
TRBJ2-3	TRBV27	ASSFASQQDTQY
TRBJ2-2	TRBV6-4	ASSDRDTGELF
TRBJ1-2	TRBV4-2	ASSEPGQEASNYGYT